This T cell receptor (beta chain) was profiled in a study of T cell responses to AZD1222 COVID-19 vaccine. Study findings and constraints: At study baseline, merely several AZD1222 recipients were seropositive. Regions 160-218 and 743-854 dominated among vaccine-associated CD4 TCRs spanning spike. The repertoires were collected only after the peak T cell response. Most donors were white British and more were female, and clonal diversity was possibly underestimated.

TCRdb's table, derived via immunoSEQ multiplex PCR, lists solely in-frame clones and lacks some. The table includes under 20,000 clones, roughly four fifths detected once. The CDR3 is made up of 18 amino acids. V was shortened by 2 bases and J by 0 bases, with 21 bases between the two germline ends. Germline loops: CDR1 SGHRS, CDR2 YFSETQ. This clone was seen a single time. What it binds is not known. V usage is TRBV5-1 and J usage is TRBJ2-7; D possibly corresponds to TRBD1 (5 bases). The sequences come from peripheral blood, collected 28 days after the second AZD1222 dose. This TCR derives from an adult who received the AZD1222 COVID-19 vaccine. The CDR3 DNA reads as TGCGCCAGCAGCTTACCTCTCCTCGGACAAGGGTTCTCCTACGAGCAGTACTTC. Translation gives CASSLPLLGQGFSYEQYF.